At least ten counts were recorded for the clone carrying this T cell receptor delta chain. A far larger clone is one base from this, pointing to a likely read error. The data are from a study of gamma-delta T cells after stem cell transplantation. Trimming took 1 base from V and 0 from J, leaving 11 bases between them. This CDR3 has 15 residues. CDR1 and CDR2 (germline): GEAIGNYY, EKD. TCRdb re-called the RT-PCR reads using CATT. Of 2,500 to 3,000 delta-chain clones in the sample, approximately 2% are singletons; the top ten hold about a third. The material sequenced was gamma-delta T cells. The gene calls are TRDV2 and TRDJ1, with D possibly being TRDD3 (5 bases). The TCR originated in a human donor. It is not recorded whose cells these are; they may come from a transplant donor. The CDR3 sequence is CACDTVGTHTDKLIF. Here the CDR3 DNA reads TGTGCCTGTGACACAGTGGGGACGCACACCGATAAACTCATCTTT.